This passage covers 6 T cell receptor beta chains from one sample sequenced in a study of T cell repertoires in cytomegalovirus infection. TCRdb called the reads again in MiXCR, with one record for every CDR3 protein. The sample consists of some 940,000 distinct CDR3 sequences, around 32% of them appearing once. These receptors are not linked to any known antigen. This material consisted of cultured CD8+ T cells from PBMCs, taken from culture after CMV antigen stimulation. All receptors come from a human donor in good health (CMV status not recorded). Some clones in this sample may be carry-over from other donors' samples.

CDR3 loop: CASSPLVDGTYEQYF. The CDR3 DNA reads TGCGCCAGCAGCCCGCTAGTGGACGGGACCTACGAGCAGTACTTC. The genes are TRBV4-3 and TRBJ2-7; D may be TRBD2 (5 bases). Germline V gene sequence: CDR1 LGHNA, CDR2 YSLEER. The germline V and J ends were trimmed by 4 bases and 2 bases, with 15 bases remaining between them. The CDR3 extends over 15 amino acids.

This clonotype was counted ten times or more. The rearrangement joins TRBV19 to TRBJ2-5; D may be TRBD2 (6 bases). Trimming shortened V by 5 bases and J by 3 bases, and 16 bases separated the two germline ends. This CDR3 comprises 15 residues. The germline V gene encodes CDR1 LNHDA and CDR2 SQIVND (reference sequence). The CDR3 spells CASSPSDSREETQYF. In DNA, the CDR3 is TGTGCCAGTAGTCCTAGCGATTCAAGGGAAGAGACCCAGTACTTC. Using reference TRBV19 and TRBJ2-5 for the parts outside the CDR3, the full variable domain is DGGITQSPKYLFRKEGQNVTLSCEQNLNHDAMYWYRQDPGQGLRLIYYSQIVNDFQKGDIAEGYSVSREKKESFPLTVTSAQKNPTAFYLCASSPSDSREETQYFGPGTRLLVL.

In its sample, this clonotype was seen many times. This chain joins TRBV25-1 and TRBJ1-1; possible D gene TRBD1, 5 bases. This CDR3 is built from 13 residues. CDR1 and CDR2 (germline): MGHDK, SYGVNS. V shed 4 bases and J shed 5 bases, with 11 bases lying between them. As DNA, the CDR3 is TGTGCCAGCAGTGCAAGGGGACGGACTGAAGCTTTCTTT. Translation gives CASSARGRTEAFF. Full variable domain (outside the CDR3, taken from reference TRBV25-1 and TRBJ1-1): EADIYQTPRYLVIGTGKKITLECSQTMGHDKMYWYQQDPGMELHLIHYSYGVNSTEKGDLSSESTVSRIRTEHFPLTLESARPSHTSQYLCASSARGRTEAFFGQGTRLTVV.

Regarding this clonotype: A much larger clone differs from this one at a single base, so this may be a read error. This chain joins TRBV7-3 and TRBJ2-1, with 14 bases that match TRBD2. The CDR3 has 19 residues. CDR1 SGHTA and CDR2 FQGTGA come from the germline V gene. The DNA for the CDR3 is TGTGCCAACAGCCTCTTGGGACTAGCGGGGGCCAACTCCTACAATGAGCAGTTCTTC. Translating it yields CANSLLGLAGANSYNEQFF.

This clonotype was observed a few times. The rearrangement joins TRBV28 to TRBJ1-5, with 7 bases identical to TRBD1. The CDR3 has 14 residues. Losses at the gene ends were 3 bases for V and 6 bases for J; bases not matched to a gene: 5. Germline CDR1 and CDR2: MDHEN and SYDVKM. The CDR3 is CASSFDRVVQPQHF. Here the CDR3 DNA reads TGTGCCAGCAGTTTTGACAGGGTCGTTCAGCCCCAGCATTTT.

This clonotype turned up a few times. CDR3 nucleotide sequence: TGTGCCAGCAGTTACGGACAGTTCAACTACGAGCAGTACTTC. The encoded protein is CASSYGQFNYEQYF. The V and J genes are TRBV6-5 and TRBJ2-7, with a possible D match to TRBD1 (6 bases). This CDR3 comprises 14 residues. The germline V and J ends were trimmed by 2 bases and 3 bases, with 11 bases remaining between them. The germline V gene encodes CDR1 MNHEY and CDR2 SVGAGI.